The clone carrying this TCR beta chain was found a few times. The sample is drawn from a study of blood T cells in healthy people across ages. The use of a sample-barcoded 5' primer and a J-beta primer mix characterized a second PCR of about 7 to 12 cycles. TCRdb used MiXCR to reprocess the 5' RACE reads, holding one entry per CDR3 protein. The sample holds 650,000 to 900,000 distinct CDR3 sequences, about 62% seen once. Germline CDR1 is LGHNA and CDR2 is YSLEER. V was trimmed by 4 bases and J by 1 base, leaving 13 bases between them. This CDR3 comprises 15 residues. The origin of this receptor is a man aged 30-40 years in good health. Sample: blood. This sequence joins TRBV4-3 and TRBJ1-1, with TRBD1 as a possible D gene (5 bases). The CDR3 loop is CASSLYTTGNTEAFF. For the CDR3, the DNA is TGCGCCAGCAGCCTATATACTACAGGGAACACTGAAGCTTTCTTT.